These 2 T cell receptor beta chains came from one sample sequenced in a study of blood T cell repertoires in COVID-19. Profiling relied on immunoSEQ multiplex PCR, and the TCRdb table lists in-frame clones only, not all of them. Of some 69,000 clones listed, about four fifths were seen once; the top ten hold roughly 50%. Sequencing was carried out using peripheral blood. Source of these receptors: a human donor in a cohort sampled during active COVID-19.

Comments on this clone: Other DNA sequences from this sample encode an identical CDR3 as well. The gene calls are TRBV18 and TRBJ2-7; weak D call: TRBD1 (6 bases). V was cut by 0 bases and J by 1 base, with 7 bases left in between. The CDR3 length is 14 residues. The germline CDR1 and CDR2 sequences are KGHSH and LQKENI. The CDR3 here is CASSPPTGSYEQYF. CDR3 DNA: TGTGCCAGCTCACCACCGACAGGATCCTACGAGCAGTACTTC.

CDR3 sequence reads: CASSQEAGQGLNQPQHF. CDR3 sequence (DNA): TGCGCCAGCAGCCAGGAAGCGGGACAGGGGCTCAATCAGCCCCAGCATTTT. The rearrangement joins TRBV4-1 to TRBJ1-5; 10 positions match TRBD1. Germline CDR1 reads MGHRA; CDR2 reads YSYEKL. V shed 3 bases, J shed 3 bases, and the junction held 8 bases outside the gene matches. The CDR3 is 17 residues long.